Reported below is one TCR beta chain. No antigen is known for it. Assay: immunoSEQ multiplex PCR; the TCRdb copy retains only in-frame clones and omits some. There are more than 70,000 clones in the sample; 65% to 90% occur only once, and roughly 2% lies in the top ten. This specimen belongs to a study of OX40 agonist ivuxolimab in advanced cancers. The overall study: Ivuxolimab is a fully human IgG2 antibody that activates OX40 (CD134). Study conclusions and caveats: Blood T cells, both CD4+ and CD8+, expanded clonally by week 6 at 0.1 to 3.0 mg/kg.

The CDR3 runs to 16 residues. The junction had 9 bases not matched to a gene; V was cut back by 5 bases and J by 1 base. The germline gives CDR1 MDHEN, CDR2 SYDVKM. The receptor was derived from an adult with an advanced solid tumor such as melanoma, head and neck, liver or kidney cancer. The sample here was CD4+ or CD8+ T cells sorted from blood, taken in a trial of the OX40 agonist ivuxolimab. The rearrangement links TRBV28 to TRBJ2-3, with 7 positions matching TRBD2. CDR3 sequence reads: CASSGGGGTRTDTQYF. In nucleotides, the CDR3 is TGTGCCAGCAGTGGTGGGGGGGGAACCCGCACAGATACGCAGTATTTT.